Shown below are 20 T cell receptor beta chains from a single sample sequenced in a study of T-cell memory formation after mild COVID-19. TCRdb independently ran MiXCR on the 5' RACE reads; one entry per CDR3 protein. Among under 450,000 distinct CDR3 sequences listed, about 20% were seen once. The sample taken for sequencing was PBMCs or a T cell subset sorted from them (not recorded which). The receptors derive from a young man who had mild COVID-19 (a few samples of this study predate the infection). Cell type and time point are not known.

This clonotype was counted between two and nine times. The rearrangement joins TRBV20-1 to TRBJ2-7, with TRBD2 matching 7 bases. There are 13 residues in the CDR3. J gave up 2 bases and V 7 bases, and 8 bases lay outside the gene matches. From germline, CDR1 is DFQATT and CDR2 SNEGSKA (reference sequence). CDR3 in DNA: TGCAGTGTTTGGCGGGCGGGGGCCTACGAGCAGTACTTC. Protein product: CSVWRAGAYEQYF.

V and J are TRBV5-1 and TRBJ2-3; no firm D call. V gave up 4 bases and J gave up 4 bases, with 16 bases separating them. Germline values: CDR1 SGHRS, CDR2 YFSETQ. This CDR3 spans 15 amino acids. Here the CDR3 reads CASSHTGLLADTQYF. The CDR3 DNA reads as TGCGCCAGCAGCCATACTGGGTTGCTTGCAGATACGCAGTATTTT.

The CDR3 loop reads CASSPSFYSTYEQYF. The CDR3, as DNA: TGTGCCAGCAGCCCCTCCTTCTACAGCACCTACGAGCAGTACTTC. The chain uses TRBV6-1 and TRBJ2-7; no definite D call. CDR1 is MNHNS, CDR2 SASEGT, per germline. The CDR3 is 15 amino acids. V dropped 6 bases and J dropped 2 bases, with 17 bases sitting between them.

The chain recombines TRBV7-3 with TRBJ2-1; 8 nucleotides match TRBD1. This CDR3 is 16 amino acids long. CDR1 and CDR2 from the germline V gene are SGHTA and FQGTGA. The V and J ends lost 5 bases and 8 bases, in that order; junction bases with no gene match: 14. CDR3 in amino acids: CASSTKPGQAADEQFF. The CDR3 DNA reads TGTGCCAGCAGCACAAAACCGGGACAGGCAGCTGATGAGCAGTTCTTC.

This chain uses TRBV15 with TRBJ1-1; D not certain. Trimming shortened V by 1 base and J by 2 bases, and 11 bases separated the two germline ends. This CDR3 has 15 residues. From germline, CDR1 is LNHNV and CDR2 YYDKDF (reference sequence). The CDR3 DNA reads as TGTGCCACCAGCAGAGGGTCGGCAGCCAACACTGAAGCTTTCTTT. Protein sequence: CATSRGSAANTEAFF.

This clonotype has only a few counts. The genes are TRBV29-1 and TRBJ2-5; D uncertain. There are 12 residues in the CDR3. V lost 3 bases to trimming and J lost 0 bases, with 5 bases between them. In germline, CDR1 is SQVTM, CDR2 ANQGSEA. The CDR3 protein is CSVDTNQETQYF. The CDR3 nucleotides read TGCAGCGTTGATACAAACCAAGAGACCCAGTACTTC.

The chain employs TRBV2 and TRBJ2-3; unclear D gene. V was clipped by 3 bases and J by 0 bases, with 13 bases between them. Germline values: CDR1 SNHLY, CDR2 FYNNEI. The CDR3 contains 16 residues. The CDR3, as DNA: TGTGCCAGCAGTGAGGTTTCACTACCTAGCACAGATACGCAGTATTTT. Protein product: CASSEVSLPSTDTQYF.

This clonotype was detected only a few times. The chain employs TRBV7-2 and TRBJ2-5; tentative D call: TRBD1 (6 bases). Germline lookup yields CDR1 SGHTA and CDR2 FQGNSA. Between the trimmed V and J ends, which lost 6 bases and 4 bases, there was a span of 15 bases. CDR3 length: 14 amino acids. CDR3 nucleotide sequence: TGTGCCAGCAGTTCTCTTACAGGGAGAGAGACCCAGTACTTC. Amino acid sequence: CASSSLTGRETQYF.

Only a few counts were recorded for this clonotype. This chain links TRBV7-2 with TRBJ2-1; possibly TRBD1 for D (6 bases). Between the trimmed V and J ends, which lost 8 bases and 0 bases, there was a span of 17 bases. Germline assignment: CDR1 SGHTA and CDR2 FQGNSA. The CDR3 extends over 16 amino acids. This CDR3 reads CASLPRGTFSYNEQFF. CDR3 coding DNA: TGTGCCAGCCTCCCCAGGGGCACATTCTCCTACAATGAGCAGTTCTTC. Full variable domain (missing parts from reference TRBV7-2 and TRBJ2-1): GAGVSQSPSNKVTEKGKDVELRCDPISGHTALYWYRQSLGQGLEFLIYFQGNSAPDKSGLPSDRFSAERTGGSVSTLTIQRTQQEDSAVYLCASLPRGTFSYNEQFFGPGTRLTVL.

This clonotype was detected a few times. The chain joins TRBV7-9 to TRBJ1-2; 9 nucleotides align to TRBD1. Per germline, CDR1 SEHNR and CDR2 FQNEAQ (reference sequence). CDR3 length equals 13 residues. Losses at the gene ends were 6 bases for V and 7 bases for J; bases not matched to a gene: 6. Here the CDR3 DNA reads TGTGCCAGCAGTTGGACAGGGGATGCTGGCTACACCTTC. Protein: CASSWTGDAGYTF.

This chain links TRBV29-1 with TRBJ2-5; unclear D gene. CDR3 length: 13 amino acids. Trimming cost V 0 bases and J 4 bases, with 9 bases left between them. Germline loops: CDR1 SQVTM, CDR2 ANQGSEA. DNA of the CDR3: TGCAGCGTTGAAGATTGGGCAGGAGAGACCCAGTACTTC. This encodes CSVEDWAGETQYF. The complete variable domain, with remaining parts taken from reference TRBV29-1 and TRBJ2-5, reads SAVISQKPSRDICQRGTSLTIQCQVDSQVTMMFWYRQQPGQSLTLIATANQGSEATYESGFVIDKFPISRPNLTFSTLTVSNMSPEDSSIYLCSVEDWAGETQYFGPGTRLLVL.

The DNA for the CDR3 is TGCAGTGCGATTAGGACAGAAGTAAACACCGGGGAGCTGTTTTTT. It yields the protein CSAIRTEVNTGELFF. The J gene is TRBJ2-2, the V gene TRBV20-1, with TRBD1 as a possible D gene (6 bases). The CDR3 spans 15 residues. CDR1 DFQATT and CDR2 SNEGSKA come from the germline V gene (reference sequence). Between the trimmed V and J ends, which lost 6 bases and 2 bases, there was a span of 16 bases.

This clonotype was detected a few times. The genes are TRBV4-3 and TRBJ2-7; D might be TRBD1 or TRBD2, each matching 6 bases. Germline lookup yields CDR1 LGHNA and CDR2 YSLEER. CDR3 length equals 13 residues. Trimming cost V 2 bases and J 6 bases, with 11 bases left between them. The CDR3 loop is CASSQKWGAEQYV. CDR3 nucleotides: TGCGCCAGCAGCCAAAAGTGGGGGGCCGAGCAGTACGTC.

This clonotype was found a few times. V is TRBV2 and J is TRBJ2-1; D remains unclear. The germline V and J ends were trimmed by 7 bases and 6 bases, with 13 bases remaining between them. The germline gives CDR1 SNHLY, CDR2 FYNNEI. This CDR3 is 13 amino acids long. This chain's CDR3 is CASIRSLGNEQFF. DNA of the CDR3: TGTGCCAGCATCCGGTCCTTGGGCAATGAGCAGTTCTTC.

This clonotype was recorded many times. The chain recombines TRBV6-5 with TRBJ1-5; 8 nucleotides agree with TRBD1. This CDR3 comprises 15 residues. Germline values: CDR1 MNHEY, CDR2 SVGAGI. Trimming took 0 bases from V and 7 from J; bases not matched to a gene: 5. CDR3 region: CASSYSRDRYQPQHF. The CDR3 bases are TGTGCCAGCAGTTACTCGAGGGACAGGTACCAGCCCCAGCATTTT.

This clonotype was detected a few times. J is TRBJ2-3 and V is TRBV7-9, with D possibly being TRBD1 (5 bases). The CDR3 runs to 13 residues. The V gene's germline CDR1 is SEHNR and CDR2 FQNEAQ (reference sequence). V was cut by 7 bases and J by 1 base, with 9 bases left in between. The CDR3 coding sequence is TGTGCCAGCACCTCAGGGCGCACAGATACGCAGTATTTT. This encodes CASTSGRTDTQYF.

The chain couples TRBV29-1 to TRBJ2-3, with D unclear. The germline V gene encodes CDR1 SQVTM and CDR2 ANQGSEA. CDR3 length equals 11 residues. Trimming removed 6 bases at V and 3 bases at J, with 7 bases between. The CDR3 DNA is TGCAGCGTCGCTGGGACAGATACGCAGTATTTT. Its translation: CSVAGTDTQYF.

The J gene is TRBJ2-2, the V gene TRBV4-1, with TRBD2 matching 7 bases. V dropped 1 base and J dropped 5; count of bases not matched to a gene: 7. The CDR3 spans 16 residues. Germline CDR1 reads MGHRA; CDR2 reads YSYEKL. DNA of the CDR3: TGCGCCAGCAGCCAAGGTTTAGGGGAGGGTACCGGGGAGCTGTTTTTT. This translates into CASSQGLGEGTGELFF.

This clonotype was recorded at least ten times. The chain employs TRBV7-3 and TRBJ2-3; 8 nucleotides align to TRBD1. V was pared by 7 bases and J by 6 bases, with 6 bases of the junction left unmatched. Germline V gene data show CDR1 as SGHTA and CDR2 as FQGTGA. The length of the CDR3 is 13 residues. As DNA, the CDR3 is TGTGCCAGCAAGGACAGGGTCTCTGATACGCAGTATTTT. It yields the protein CASKDRVSDTQYF.

The rearrangement links TRBV12-3 or TRBV12-4 to TRBJ1-2; D is unresolved. V lost 3 bases and J 8 bases, leaving 13 bases between the germline ends. CDR3 length: 13 residues. DNA for the CDR3: TGTGCCAGCAGTTTCACAGAAAGATCGGGCTACACCTTC. This gives the protein CASSFTERSGYTF.